The text below deals with one T cell receptor (beta chain). Its antigen is undetermined. This sample is drawn from a study of shared clonotypes between healthy human individuals. Study at large: Donors had three CD4 naive, three CD4 memory, two CD8 naive and one CD8 memory plate apiece.

Running of the assay took place at deep level. The method was immunoSEQ multiplex PCR; TCRdb's version includes in-frame clones alone and lacks a portion of them. The sample lists 2 million to 2.5 million clones, 95% occurring once. The study, taken as a whole, reports: It was expected that sequencing depth would affect clonotype sharing among donors.

The CD4+ fraction was divided into a CD45RA+ naive subset and a CD45RA-negative memory subset. The CDR3 has 15 residues. The V gene's germline CDR1 is MDHEN and CDR2 SYDVKM. V was trimmed by 6 bases and J by 1 base, leaving 15 bases between them. The chain uses TRBV28 and TRBJ1-2; possible D gene TRBD1, 6 bases. Sequencing was carried out using naive CD4+ T cells sorted from blood. Described subset: CD45RA+ positively selected. This sequence originates from a man aged 18 to 29 in good health. CDR3 sequence reads: CASRRIGGLNYGYTF. The CDR3 bases are TGTGCCAGCAGACGCATCGGGGGGCTTAACTATGGCTACACCTTC.